This T cell receptor (beta chain) was found in a study of blood T cell repertoires in COVID-19. Seattle's cohort entered during active infection and was followed longitudinally. TCRdb keeps only in-frame clones here, not all; method: immunoSEQ multiplex PCR. The table lists 350,000 to 450,000 clones, more than 75% of them singletons. The V and J ends lost 0 bases and 5 bases, in that order; junction bases with no gene match: 1. Germline V gene sequence: CDR1 ENHRY, CDR2 SYGVKD. CDR3 length: 15 amino acids. The chain joins TRBV10-3 to TRBJ1-4; 9 nucleotides agree with TRBD1. Input material: peripheral blood. The receptor was isolated from a woman in her sixties or seventies with COVID-19, enrolled during active disease. This CDR3 reads CAISESTGGNEKLFF. CDR3 nucleotide sequence: TGTGCCATCAGTGAGTCGACAGGGGGGAATGAAAAACTGTTTTTT.